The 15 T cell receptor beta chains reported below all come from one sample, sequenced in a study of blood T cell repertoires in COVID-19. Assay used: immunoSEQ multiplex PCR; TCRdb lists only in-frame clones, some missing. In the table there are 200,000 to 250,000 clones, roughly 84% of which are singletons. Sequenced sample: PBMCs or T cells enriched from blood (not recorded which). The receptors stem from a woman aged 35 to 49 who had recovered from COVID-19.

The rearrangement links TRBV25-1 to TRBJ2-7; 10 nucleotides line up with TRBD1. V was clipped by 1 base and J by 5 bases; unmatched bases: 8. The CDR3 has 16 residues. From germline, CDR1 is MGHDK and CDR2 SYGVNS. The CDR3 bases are TGTGCCAGCAGTGAATCCTTGGGGACAGGGGCCGACGAGCAGTACTTC. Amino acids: CASSESLGTGADEQYF.

CDR3 region: CASSPPLAGGRFF. The CDR3 nucleotides read TGTGCCAGCTCACCTCCACTAGCGGGAGGGCGATTCTTC. The chain joins TRBV18 to TRBJ2-1; 13 bases align to TRBD2. Unmatched junction bases numbered 6, after V lost 3 bases and J lost 16 bases. CDR1 KGHSH and CDR2 LQKENI come from the germline V gene. This CDR3 has 13 amino acids.

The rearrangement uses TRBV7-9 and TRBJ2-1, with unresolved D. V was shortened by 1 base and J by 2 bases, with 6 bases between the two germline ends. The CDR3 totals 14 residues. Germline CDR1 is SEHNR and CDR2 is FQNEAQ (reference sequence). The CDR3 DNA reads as TGTGCCAGCAGCTTAGGGCGGACCTACAATGAGCAGTTCTTC. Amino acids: CASSLGRTYNEQFF.

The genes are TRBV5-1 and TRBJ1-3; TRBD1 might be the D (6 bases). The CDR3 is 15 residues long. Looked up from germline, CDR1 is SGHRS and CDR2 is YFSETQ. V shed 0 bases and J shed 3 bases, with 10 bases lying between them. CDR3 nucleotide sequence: TGCGCCAGCAGCTTGGACACAGGGAGTGGAAACACCATATATTTT. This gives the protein CASSLDTGSGNTIYF.

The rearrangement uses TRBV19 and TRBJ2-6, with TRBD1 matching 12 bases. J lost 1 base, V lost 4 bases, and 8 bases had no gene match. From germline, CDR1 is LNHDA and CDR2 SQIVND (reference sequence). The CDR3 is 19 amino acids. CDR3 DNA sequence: TGTGCCAGTAGTAGGGCCCGGGGACAGGGGGCATCTGGGGCCAACGTCCTGACTTTC. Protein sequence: CASSRARGQGASGANVLTF.

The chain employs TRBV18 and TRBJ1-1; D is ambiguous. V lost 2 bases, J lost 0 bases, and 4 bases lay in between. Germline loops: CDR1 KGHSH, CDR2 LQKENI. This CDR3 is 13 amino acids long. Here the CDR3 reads CASSPLMNTEAFF. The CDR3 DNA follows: TGTGCCAGCTCACCATTAATGAACACTGAAGCTTTCTTT.

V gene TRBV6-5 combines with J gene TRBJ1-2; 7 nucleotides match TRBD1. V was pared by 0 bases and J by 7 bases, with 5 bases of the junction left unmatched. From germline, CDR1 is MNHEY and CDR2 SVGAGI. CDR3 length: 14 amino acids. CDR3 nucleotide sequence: TGTGCCAGCAGTTACTCGTCTGGACAGGTTGGCTACACCTTC. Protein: CASSYSSGQVGYTF.

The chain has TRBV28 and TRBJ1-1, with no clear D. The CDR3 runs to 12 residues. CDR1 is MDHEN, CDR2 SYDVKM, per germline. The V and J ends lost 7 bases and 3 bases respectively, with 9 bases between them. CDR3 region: CASTTAYTEAFF. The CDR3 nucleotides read TGTGCCAGCACCACAGCATACACTGAAGCTTTCTTT.

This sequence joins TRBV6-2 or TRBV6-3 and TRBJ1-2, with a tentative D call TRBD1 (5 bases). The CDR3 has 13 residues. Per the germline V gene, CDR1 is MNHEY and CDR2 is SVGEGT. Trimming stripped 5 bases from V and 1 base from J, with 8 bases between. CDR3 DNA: TGTGCCAGCAGTAGGGGAGGTAACTATGGCTACACCTTC. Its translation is CASSRGGNYGYTF.

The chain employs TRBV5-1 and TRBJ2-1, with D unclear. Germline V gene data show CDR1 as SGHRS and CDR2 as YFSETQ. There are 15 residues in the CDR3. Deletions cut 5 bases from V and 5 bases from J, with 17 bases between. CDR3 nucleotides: TGCGCCAGCAGTACTATGCGGAACACGGACAATGAGCAGTTCTTC. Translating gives CASSTMRNTDNEQFF. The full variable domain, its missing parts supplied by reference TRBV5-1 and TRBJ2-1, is KAGVTQTPRYLIKTRGQQVTLSCSPISGHRSVSWYQQTPGQGLQFLFEYFSETQRNKGNFPGRFSGRQFSNSRSEMNVSTLELGDSALYLCASSTMRNTDNEQFFGPGTRLTVL.

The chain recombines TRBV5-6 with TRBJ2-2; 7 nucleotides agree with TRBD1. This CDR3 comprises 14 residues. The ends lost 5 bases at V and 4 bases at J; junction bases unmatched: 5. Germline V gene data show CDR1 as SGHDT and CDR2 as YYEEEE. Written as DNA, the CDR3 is TGTGCCAGCAGGCTGACAGGGCTCACCGGGGAGCTGTTTTTT. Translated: CASRLTGLTGELFF. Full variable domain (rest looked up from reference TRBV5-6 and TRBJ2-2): DAGVTQSPTHLIKTRGQQVTLRCSPKSGHDTVSWYQQALGQGPQFIFQYYEEEERQRGNFPDRFSGHQFPNYSSELNVNALLLGDSALYLCASRLTGLTGELFFGEGSRLTVL.

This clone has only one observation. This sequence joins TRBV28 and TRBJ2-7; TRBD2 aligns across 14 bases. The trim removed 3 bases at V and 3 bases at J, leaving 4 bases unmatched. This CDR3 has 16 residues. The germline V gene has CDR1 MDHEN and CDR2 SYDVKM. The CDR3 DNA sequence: TGTGCCAGCAGTTTTCGGACTAGCGGGAGGATCTACGAGCAGTACTTC. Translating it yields CASSFRTSGRIYEQYF.

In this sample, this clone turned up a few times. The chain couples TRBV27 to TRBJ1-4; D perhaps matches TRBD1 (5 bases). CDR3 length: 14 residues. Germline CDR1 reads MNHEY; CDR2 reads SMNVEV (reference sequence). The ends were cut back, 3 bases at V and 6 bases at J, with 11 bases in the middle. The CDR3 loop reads CASSFGAEYEKLFF. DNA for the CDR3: TGTGCCAGCAGTTTTGGGGCAGAGTATGAAAAACTGTTTTTT. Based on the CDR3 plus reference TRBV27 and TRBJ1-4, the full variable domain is EAQVTQNPRYLITVTGKKLTVTCSQNMNHEYMSWYRQDPGLGLRQIYYSMNVEVTDKGDVPEGYKVSRKEKRNFPLILESPSPNQTSLYFCASSFGAEYEKLFFGSGTQLSVL.

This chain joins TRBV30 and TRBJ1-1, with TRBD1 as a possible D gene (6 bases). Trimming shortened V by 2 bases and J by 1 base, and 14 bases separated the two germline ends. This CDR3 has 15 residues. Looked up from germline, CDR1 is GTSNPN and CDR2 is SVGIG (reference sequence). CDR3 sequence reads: CAWSIPGTRNTEAFF. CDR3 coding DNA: TGTGCCTGGAGTATACCCGGGACACGGAACACTGAAGCTTTCTTT.

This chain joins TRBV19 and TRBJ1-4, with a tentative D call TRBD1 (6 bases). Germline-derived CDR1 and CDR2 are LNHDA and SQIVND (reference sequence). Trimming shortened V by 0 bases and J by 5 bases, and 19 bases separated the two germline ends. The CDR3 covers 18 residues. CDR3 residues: CASSIESGRGRGNEKLFF. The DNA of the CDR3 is TGTGCCAGTAGTATAGAATCGGGCAGGGGAAGGGGAAATGAAAAACTGTTTTTT.